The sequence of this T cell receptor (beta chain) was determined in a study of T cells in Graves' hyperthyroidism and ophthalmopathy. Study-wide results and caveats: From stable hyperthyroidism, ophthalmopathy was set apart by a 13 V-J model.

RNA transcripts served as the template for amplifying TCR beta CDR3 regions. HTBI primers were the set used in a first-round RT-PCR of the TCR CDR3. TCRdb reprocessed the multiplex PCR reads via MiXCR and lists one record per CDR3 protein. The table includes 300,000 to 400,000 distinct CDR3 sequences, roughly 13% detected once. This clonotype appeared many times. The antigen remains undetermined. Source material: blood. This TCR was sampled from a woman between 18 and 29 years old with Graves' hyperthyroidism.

The CDR3 here is CASSFGTLGGKLFF. CDR3 nucleotide sequence: TGTGCCAGCAGCTTCGGGACCCTCGGGGGGAAACTGTTTTTT. The J gene is TRBJ1-4, the V gene TRBV11-2; maybe TRBD1 (5 bases). CDR3 length: 14 residues. Germline lookup yields CDR1 SGHAT and CDR2 FQNNGV. The V end was cut by 3 bases, the J end by 11 bases, with 16 bases between.